The sequence of this TCR beta chain was determined in a study of blood T cells in healthy people across ages. The overall study: About one barcoded beta molecule per two T cells was the capture yield of template switching.

From germline, CDR1 is DFQATT and CDR2 SNEGSKA (reference sequence). CDR3 length: 11 residues. The V end was cut by 3 bases, the J end by 7 bases, with 6 bases between. Study results and caveats: Comparison with aged donors showed that long-lived donors had more naive CD4+ cells and higher diversity.

The use of a sample-barcoded 5' primer and a J-beta primer mix characterized a second PCR of about 6 to 11 cycles. Every cDNA molecule carried a tag from a template-switch adaptor bearing 12 random nucleotides. Researchers report that each sample yielded at least 2.5 million CDR3-containing paired-end reads. MiXCR, applied by TCRdb to the 5' RACE reads, yields one record per CDR3 protein. The repertoire holds some 920,000 distinct CDR3 sequences, just over 50% seen once, with 20% to 25% in the top ten. Comment on this clonotype: Its antigen is currently unknown.

The rearrangement uses TRBV20-1 and TRBJ1-4, with D hard to call. This receptor was identified in a woman aged 55-70 years in good health. Material for sequencing was blood. CDR3 protein: CSASGGEKLFF. DNA for the CDR3: TGCAGTGCTAGTGGCGGTGAAAAACTGTTTTTT.